This entry lists 19 T cell receptor beta chains sequenced from one sample in a study of shared T cell receptors in the human thymus. The protocol was immunoSEQ multiplex PCR, while the TCRdb copy is restricted to in-frame clones and leaves out a portion. Of about 380,000 clones detected, 85% to 95% appear once; the ten largest clones hold around 0.019%. The sequenced sample consisted of thymocytes. These receptor sequences come from a human donor.

The CDR3: CASSLFSPRSTGLAGHNEQFF. CDR3 DNA: TGTGCCAGCAGTTTATTTAGCCCCAGATCGACGGGACTAGCGGGACACAATGAGCAGTTCTTC. The chain is built from TRBV28 and TRBJ2-1; 13 positions agree with TRBD2. The junction had 17 bases not matched to a gene; V was cut back by 1 base and J by 5 bases. Germline CDR1 and CDR2: MDHEN and SYDVKM. The CDR3 sequence is 21 residues long.

This sequence joins TRBV7-6 and TRBJ2-3; no firm D call. This CDR3 comprises 16 residues. Per germline, CDR1 SGHVS and CDR2 FNYEAQ. V was trimmed by 1 base and J by 2 bases, leaving 13 bases between them. This CDR3 reads CASSLVSWDYTDTQYF. DNA for the CDR3: TGTGCCAGCAGCTTAGTTTCTTGGGATTACACAGATACGCAGTATTTT.

The CDR3 DNA follows: TGTGCCAGCAGCGCCCGACTAGCTACCTACGAGCAGTACTTC. This codes for CASSARLATYEQYF. The rearrangement uses TRBV11-2 and TRBJ2-7, with 7 bases aligning to TRBD2. The V gene end was trimmed by 5 bases and the J gene end by 2 bases; junction bases not matched to a gene: 6. This CDR3 has 14 residues. CDR1 and CDR2 from the germline V gene are SGHAT and FQNNGV.

This clone was counted once. The V gene is TRBV5-1, the J gene TRBJ1-5, with D uncertain. This CDR3 has 11 residues. The germline V gene encodes CDR1 SGHRS and CDR2 YFSETQ. Deletions cut 0 bases from V and 12 bases from J, with 7 bases between. The CDR3 DNA reads as TGCGCCAGCAGCTTGGGACCCTTCCAGCATTTT. This sequence encodes CASSLGPFQHF.

The J gene is TRBJ2-7, the V gene TRBV4-1, with D possibly matching TRBD1 (6 bases). The germline V gene encodes CDR1 MGHRA and CDR2 YSYEKL. The length of the CDR3 is 20 residues. V lost 0 bases and J lost 2, with 26 bases in between. The CDR3 nucleotides are TGCGCCAGCAGCCAAGAGTCGGTAGGACAGTCCTATATCCGTACCTACGAGCAGTACTTC. Residues: CASSQESVGQSYIRTYEQYF.

V is TRBV28 and J is TRBJ2-1, with 12 nucleotides matching TRBD2. With 3 bases clipped from V and 2 bases from J, the junction kept 14 bases outside the gene matches. The CDR3 is made up of 20 amino acids. Germline V gives CDR1 MDHEN, CDR2 SYDVKM. The CDR3 DNA is TGTGCCAGCAGTTTGGCTAGCGGGAGGGCGGGTGTCTTGGCCTACAATGAGCAGTTCTTC. Amino acid sequence: CASSLASGRAGVLAYNEQFF. Supplemented by reference TRBV28 and TRBJ2-1, the full variable domain reads DVKVTQSSRYLVKRTGEKVFLECVQDMDHENMFWYRQDPGLGLRLIYFSYDVKMKEKGDIPEGYSVSREKKERFSLILESASTNQTSMYLCASSLASGRAGVLAYNEQFFGPGTRLTVL.

The count of this clone is one. The chain carries TRBV11-1 and TRBJ2-2; 12 bases map to TRBD2. V dropped 6 bases and J dropped 6; count of bases not matched to a gene: 11. CDR1 SGHAT and CDR2 FQDESV come from the germline V gene (reference sequence). This CDR3 has 17 amino acids. CDR3 sequence: CASSSGLAGRGPGELFF. The DNA of the CDR3 is TGTGCCAGCAGTTCCGGACTAGCGGGAAGAGGGCCCGGGGAGCTGTTTTTT.

The chain combines TRBV27 with TRBJ2-1, with 11 bases matching TRBD2. CDR1 and CDR2 (germline): MNHEY, SMNVEV (reference sequence). The CDR3 covers 15 residues. Trimming cost V 6 bases and J 4 bases; bases outside gene matches: 5. The CDR3 region is CASRPGLAVYNEQFF. For the CDR3, the DNA is TGTGCCAGCAGGCCGGGACTAGCGGTTTACAATGAGCAGTTCTTC.

The chain combines TRBV6-1 with TRBJ2-5, with TRBD1 matching over 9 bases. The CDR3 has 13 residues. Trimming took 3 bases from V and 9 from J; bases not matched to a gene: 5. CDR1 MNHNS and CDR2 SASEGT come from the germline V gene. As DNA, the CDR3 is TGTGCCAGCAGTGAGAGACAGGGGGAGGCCCAGTACTTC. Encoded protein: CASSERQGEAQYF.

This chain connects TRBV5-1 to TRBJ2-3; 7 nucleotides agree with TRBD2. The CDR3 has 16 residues. The germline gives CDR1 SGHRS, CDR2 YFSETQ. V lost 2 bases and J lost 0; bases outside the gene matches: 6. This CDR3 reads CASSFVAGYSTDTQYF. The CDR3 bases are TGCGCCAGCAGCTTTGTAGCGGGCTACAGCACAGATACGCAGTATTTT.

The CDR3 DNA is TGTGCCAGCAGTTACAGGGGCCGTGACAATCAGCCCCAGCATTTT. Translation: CASSYRGRDNQPQHF. The chain recombines TRBV6-5 with TRBJ1-5, with TRBD1 as a possible D gene (5 bases). The V and J ends lost 2 bases and 3 bases respectively, with 11 bases between them. CDR1 and CDR2 from the germline V gene are MNHEY and SVGAGI. The CDR3 has 15 amino acids.

The chain carries TRBV10-1 and TRBJ2-1; TRBD1 or TRBD2 may be the D gene (5 bases each). Per germline, CDR1 WNHNN and CDR2 SYGVQD (reference sequence). This CDR3 region has 16 residues. Trimming shortened V by 7 bases and J by 2 bases, and 18 bases separated the two germline ends. The CDR3: CASNIDGTVPYNEQFF. The CDR3 DNA follows: TGCGCCAGCAATATCGACGGGACCGTTCCCTACAATGAGCAGTTCTTC.

This chain joins TRBV5-4 and TRBJ2-1; 8 bases match TRBD1. The V gene end was trimmed by 5 bases and the J gene end by 10 bases; junction bases not matched to a gene: 23. The V gene's germline CDR1 is SGHNT and CDR2 YYREEE (reference sequence). The CDR3 runs to 18 residues. For the CDR3, the DNA is TGTGCCAGCAGTCCCGGGACAGGCCGGGACAGGCCCCATTGGGAGCAGTTCTTC. Residues: CASSPGTGRDRPHWEQFF.

This clone was observed once. The chain is built from TRBV9 and TRBJ2-1, with D perhaps assigned TRBD1 or TRBD2 (5 bases each). Per germline, CDR1 SGDLS and CDR2 YYNGEE. The V end lost 5 bases, the J end lost 3 bases, and 12 bases lay between the germline ends. CDR3 length equals 14 residues. The CDR3 nucleotides read TGTGCCAGCAGGCAAGGGACCATCTACAATGAGCAGTTCTTC. Translation gives CASRQGTIYNEQFF. Supplemented by reference TRBV9 and TRBJ2-1, the full variable domain reads DSGVTQTPKHLITATGQRVTLRCSPRSGDLSVYWYQQSLDQGLQFLIQYYNGEERAKGNILERFSAQQFPDLHSELNLSSLELGDSALYFCASRQGTIYNEQFFGPGTRLTVL.

The chain recombines TRBV28 with TRBJ2-3; D is ambiguous. With 0 bases removed from V and 2 bases from J, the gap between germline ends came to 18 bases. CDR1 is MDHEN, CDR2 SYDVKM, per germline. CDR3 length: 18 residues. CDR3 region: CASSLWSKAPYSTDTQYF. The DNA for the CDR3 is TGTGCCAGCAGTTTATGGAGCAAGGCACCCTACTCCACAGATACGCAGTATTTT.

CDR3 in DNA: TGTGCCAGCAGTCTGGACAGGGGGCTTAGCGGGAGTTACAATGAGCAGTTCTTC. Translated, it gives CASSLDRGLSGSYNEQFF. This chain uses TRBV28 with TRBJ2-1; 11 bases match TRBD1. Germline V lookup: CDR1 MDHEN, CDR2 SYDVKM. This CDR3 has 18 amino acids. V was clipped by 5 bases and J by 4 bases; unmatched bases: 13.

The chain uses TRBV5-6 and TRBJ1-5, with D possibly matching TRBD1 (6 bases). Germline lookup yields CDR1 SGHDT and CDR2 YYEEEE. With 4 bases removed from V and 7 bases from J, the gap between germline ends came to 21 bases. This CDR3 contains 16 residues. The CDR3 is CASSPAGGAVGQPQHF. The DNA for the CDR3 is TGTGCCAGCAGCCCGGCCGGGGGGGCGGTAGGGCAGCCCCAGCATTTT.

The J gene is TRBJ2-7, the V gene TRBV27; 11 nucleotides line up with TRBD1. V lost 5 bases, J lost 2 bases, and 5 bases stayed unmatched. Germline V CDR1 and CDR2: MNHEY, SMNVEV (reference sequence). The CDR3 is 15 amino acids. Written as DNA, the CDR3 is TGTGCCAGCAGTCCTCGGGACAGGGGGACCTACGAGCAGTACTTC. Residues: CASSPRDRGTYEQYF.

V usage is TRBV4-2 and J usage is TRBJ2-1, with 9 bases fitting TRBD2. CDR1 LGHNA and CDR2 YNFKEQ come from the germline V gene. Trimming took 3 bases from V and 8 from J; bases not matched to a gene: 11. The CDR3 has 16 amino acids. The CDR3 is CASSQETSGLWDEQFF. The CDR3 region has the DNA TGTGCCAGCAGCCAGGAGACTAGCGGCTTATGGGATGAGCAGTTCTTC.